A single sample gave rise to the 21 T cell receptor beta chains below, sequenced in a study of regulatory T cells in long-lasting Graves disease. Regarding time point: newly diagnosed GD, antithyroid drugs for less than 3 months. From RNA extracted from PBMCs, the TCR library was made. Libraries of TCR beta came from iRepertoire HTBI primers plus Arm-PCR of CDR3 regions. MiXCR, applied by TCRdb to the multiplex PCR reads, yields one record per CDR3 protein. The table has roughly 420,000 distinct CDR3 sequences, roughly a sixth seen once. Here the sequenced sample was peripheral blood mononuclear cells (PBMCs), taken at new diagnosis, from a patient treated with antithyroid drugs. The receptors come from a female donor with Graves disease.

The sample holds many counts of this clonotype. The J gene is TRBJ2-6, the V gene TRBV7-6; 9 positions agree with TRBD1. With V trimmed by 8 bases and J by 4 bases, 12 bases remained unmatched. Germline loops: CDR1 SGHVS, CDR2 FNYEAQ. This CDR3 has 17 amino acids. The CDR3 is CASRPGQGVGGANVLTF. For the CDR3, the DNA is TGTGCCAGCCGCCCGGGACAGGGAGTAGGCGGGGCCAACGTCCTGACTTTC.

This clonotype was detected many times. The chain has TRBV2 and TRBJ1-2; D unresolved. Trimming removed 4 bases at V and 6 bases at J, with 3 bases between. Looked up from germline, CDR1 is SNHLY and CDR2 is FYNNEI. This CDR3 region has 10 residues. The DNA of the CDR3 is TGTGCCAGCAGTGGACATGGCTACACCTTC. Its translation: CASSGHGYTF.

Only a few counts were recorded for this clonotype. The chain links TRBV4-3 to TRBJ2-7; D is ambiguous. With 2 bases removed from V and 8 bases from J, the gap between germline ends came to 13 bases. This CDR3 is built from 13 residues. Germline CDR1 is LGHNA and CDR2 is YSLEER. The DNA of the CDR3 is TGCGCCAGCAGCCAAAGTTTGAGGACCCAGCAGTACTTC. This gives the protein CASSQSLRTQQYF.

This clonotype was recorded many times. V is TRBV12-3 or TRBV12-4 and J is TRBJ2-7; D unresolved. Trimming shortened V by 5 bases and J by 3 bases, and 8 bases separated the two germline ends. This CDR3 has 12 amino acids. The CDR3 protein is CASSKQNYEQYF. CDR3 bases: TGTGCCAGCAGTAAACAGAACTACGAGCAGTACTTC.

This clonotype has ten or more counts. This chain connects TRBV30 to TRBJ1-2; 7 positions agree with TRBD1. V was pared by 2 bases and J by 8 bases, with 11 bases of the junction left unmatched. The CDR3 runs to 14 residues. Germline V gene lookup returns CDR1 GTSNPN and CDR2 SVGIG (reference sequence). The CDR3 protein is CAWSHGEQGEGYTF. The CDR3 coding sequence is TGTGCCTGGAGTCATGGTGAGCAGGGGGAAGGCTACACCTTC.

On this clonotype itself: Since the CDR3 does not end with the conserved phenylalanine or tryptophan, this likely comes from a read error. V gene TRBV29-1 combines with J gene TRBJ1-4; D is ambiguous. CDR1 and CDR2 from the germline V gene are SQVTM and ANQGSEA. This CDR3 region has 13 residues. Trimming shortened V by 2 bases and J by 8 bases, and 12 bases separated the two germline ends. The CDR3 sequence is CSVESGAREKLFL. The CDR3 DNA follows: TGCAGCGTTGAATCTGGAGCCCGGGAAAAACTGTTTCTT.

This clonotype was counted only a few times. This chain connects TRBV5-4 to TRBJ1-1; no clear D gene. Germline V gene lookup returns CDR1 SGHNT and CDR2 YYREEE (reference sequence). CDR3 length: 11 residues. V shed 5 bases and J shed 7 bases, with 9 bases lying between them. DNA of the CDR3: TGTGCCAGCAGTTTTGCGGGTGAAGCTTTCTTT. This codes for CASSFAGEAFF.

The table lists this clonotype with many counts. The chain carries TRBV9 and TRBJ1-4, with a possible D match to TRBD1 (6 bases). Trimming left V 0 bases short and J 8 bases short, with 11 bases between. Germline V gene sequence: CDR1 SGDLS, CDR2 YYNGEE. CDR3 length equals 14 residues. Here the CDR3 DNA reads TGTGCCAGCAGCGTAGGTACAGGGAACGAAAAACTGTTTTTT. This gives the protein CASSVGTGNEKLFF.

The sample holds many counts of this clonotype. The chain employs TRBV27 and TRBJ1-1; the D is unclear. CDR3 length equals 17 residues. V was cut by 5 bases and J by 2 bases, with 21 bases left in between. CDR1 and CDR2 from the germline V gene are MNHEY and SMNVEV (reference sequence). The CDR3 reads CASSKIPTTARNTEAFF. CDR3 nucleotides: TGTGCCAGCAGTAAAATTCCCACGACCGCAAGAAACACTGAAGCTTTCTTT.

V is TRBV12-3 or TRBV12-4 and J is TRBJ1-1; unclear D gene. V was trimmed by 2 bases and J by 7 bases, leaving 8 bases between them. The CDR3 is 12 amino acids. CDR3 in amino acids: CASSLLVYEAFF. The DNA of the CDR3 is TGTGCCAGCAGTTTATTGGTCTATGAAGCTTTCTTT.

V is TRBV11-1 and J is TRBJ2-7; D is undetermined. Germline V lookup: CDR1 SGHAT, CDR2 FQDESV (reference sequence). V lost 5 bases and J 3 bases, leaving 17 bases between the germline ends. CDR3 length: 15 residues. This CDR3 is CASSPRFTRFYEQYF. DNA for the CDR3: TGTGCCAGCAGCCCACGTTTCACTCGGTTCTACGAGCAGTACTTC.

This clonotype was seen at least ten times. V usage is TRBV3-1 and J usage is TRBJ2-7; tentatively, D is TRBD1 or TRBD2 (6 bases each). Deletions cut 0 bases from V and 2 bases from J, with 11 bases between. This CDR3 comprises 15 residues. The germline V gene has CDR1 LGHDT and CDR2 YNNKEL (reference sequence). CDR3 DNA sequence: TGTGCCAGCAGCCAAGATCAGGGGAGGACCTACGAGCAGTACTTC. Translated, it gives CASSQDQGRTYEQYF.

This clonotype was counted only a few times. The J gene is TRBJ2-5, the V gene TRBV2; D remains unclear. The ends were cut back, 8 bases at V and 4 bases at J, with 11 bases in the middle. The CDR3 is 12 amino acids. Germline CDR1 SNHLY, CDR2 FYNNEI. CDR3 bases: TGTGCCAGCGGAAAAAGGGTAGAGACCCAGTACTTC. Protein product: CASGKRVETQYF.

The sample holds many counts of this clonotype. CDR3: CASNLDRVGNQPQHF. In DNA, the CDR3 is TGTGCCAGTAACCTCGACAGGGTGGGCAATCAGCCCCAGCATTTT. The rearrangement links TRBV19 to TRBJ1-5; 7 nucleotides match TRBD1. Germline V lookup: CDR1 LNHDA, CDR2 SQIVND (reference sequence). The V and J ends lost 7 bases and 2 bases, in that order; junction bases with no gene match: 8. This CDR3 region has 15 residues.

This clonotype showed up many times. The genes are TRBV27 and TRBJ2-7; possibly TRBD2 for D (6 bases). The CDR3 extends over 17 amino acids. Germline V gene lookup returns CDR1 MNHEY and CDR2 SMNVEV (reference sequence). Trimming removed 5 bases at V and 3 bases at J, with 23 bases between. In DNA, the CDR3 is TGTGCCAGCAGTCCCCTCCTTGCGGGGCGACGAGGCTACGAGCAGTACTTC. Amino acid sequence: CASSPLLAGRRGYEQYF.

This clonotype was detected many times. The rearrangement uses TRBV6-9 and TRBJ1-5; a weak D match, TRBD1 (5 bases). There are 16 residues in the CDR3. V was pared by 3 bases and J by 6 bases, with 18 bases between. Germline CDR1 MNHGY, CDR2 SVAAGI. The CDR3 loop is CASSYTGAKSLQPQHF. In DNA form, the CDR3 reads TGTGCCAGCAGTTACACCGGGGCCAAATCTCTTCAGCCCCAGCATTTT.

This chain connects TRBV5-1 to TRBJ2-1; 10 bases are shared with TRBD2. The CDR3 length is 16 residues. Germline V gene sequence: CDR1 SGHRS, CDR2 YFSETQ. With V trimmed by 4 bases and J by 2 bases, 6 bases remained unmatched. The chain's CDR3 is CASSPLAGPAYNEQFF. CDR3 nucleotide sequence: TGCGCCAGCAGCCCACTAGCGGGACCGGCCTACAATGAGCAGTTCTTC. Full variable domain (rest looked up from reference TRBV5-1 and TRBJ2-1): KAGVTQTPRYLIKTRGQQVTLSCSPISGHRSVSWYQQTPGQGLQFLFEYFSETQRNKGNFPGRFSGRQFSNSRSEMNVSTLELGDSALYLCASSPLAGPAYNEQFFGPGTRLTVL.

This clonotype occurred a few times. The chain links TRBV30 to TRBJ2-1; the D gene is possibly TRBD2 (6 bases). The CDR3 contains 15 residues. Looked up from germline, CDR1 is GTSNPN and CDR2 is SVGIG (reference sequence). V lost 3 bases and J 3 bases, leaving 15 bases between the germline ends. CDR3 sequence (DNA): TGTGCCTGGAGCCCGACACCGACTAGCTACAATGAGCAGTTCTTC. Amino acid sequence: CAWSPTPTSYNEQFF.

The rearrangement links TRBV18 to TRBJ2-1, with 14 bases lining up with TRBD2. The CDR3 spans 16 residues. V trimming: 0 bases; J trimming: 9 bases; junction bases outside the gene matches: 4. Looked up from germline, CDR1 is KGHSH and CDR2 is LQKENI. CDR3 region: CASSPPGTSGRGEQFF. CDR3 nucleotides: TGTGCCAGCTCACCACCCGGGACTAGCGGGAGAGGTGAGCAGTTCTTC.

In its sample, this clonotype was seen many times. The chain has TRBV7-2 and TRBJ1-4, with TRBD1 identical over 7 bases. Germline loops: CDR1 SGHTA, CDR2 FQGNSA. The CDR3 is made up of 16 amino acids. The V gene end was trimmed by 2 bases and the J gene end by 5 bases; junction bases not matched to a gene: 8. The CDR3 loop reads CASSLFSTGRNEKLFF. CDR3 DNA sequence: TGTGCCAGCAGCTTATTTTCGACAGGGCGAAATGAAAAACTGTTTTTT.

This clonotype was counted only a few times. The chain couples TRBV2 to TRBJ1-4; D is uncertain. CDR1 SNHLY and CDR2 FYNNEI come from the germline V gene. The CDR3 runs 15 residues. Trimming cost V 7 bases and J 0 bases, with 12 bases left between them. In nucleotides, the CDR3 is TGTGCCAGCATCCGGGGTCGGACAACTAATGAAAAACTGTTTTTT. Protein product: CASIRGRTTNEKLFF.